This section outlines one TCR beta chain sequence together with its context. Data came from immunoSEQ multiplex PCR; TCRdb stores just in-frame clones and leaves some out. Here the sample spans tens of thousands of clones, 85% to 95% being singletons. Unmatched junction bases numbered 8, after V lost 0 bases and J lost 7 bases. In germline, CDR1 is SGHDN, CDR2 FVKESK. The CDR3 is 15 amino acids. This sample stems from a study of T cell changes during pregnancy in multiple sclerosis. The TCR was taken from a female donor with multiple sclerosis, enrolled in a pregnancy study. The chain couples TRBV14 to TRBJ2-5; 7 nucleotides align to TRBD1. Sequencing was performed on peripheral blood, taken in the first trimester of pregnancy. The CDR3 DNA sequence: TGTGCCAGCAGCCAAGATGCGACAGGGTGGGGGACCCAGTACTTC. Protein: CASSQDATGWGTQYF.